The clone carrying this T cell receptor (beta chain) was counted only a few times. This sample was taken from a study of T-cell memory formation after mild COVID-19. Study information: There were largely donor-specific TCR clusters.

Looked up from germline, CDR1 is DFQATT and CDR2 is SNEGSKA (reference sequence). V lost 5 bases to trimming and J lost 2 bases; unmatched junction nucleotides: 7. The CDR3 runs 14 residues. UMIs and sample barcodes were carried by the TCR alpha and TCR beta cDNA libraries that 5'RACE produced using constant-segment primers. TCRdb independently ran MiXCR on the 5' RACE reads; one entry per CDR3 protein. The sample comprises roughly 340,000 distinct CDR3 sequences, less than 25% of which are singletons, and around 20% rests with the top ten. The J gene is TRBJ2-7, the V gene TRBV20-1, with TRBD1 matching 9 bases. This clonotype originated in a man aged 18-30 years who had mild COVID-19 (a few samples of this study predate the infection). Cell type and time point are not known. The specimen was PBMCs or a T cell subset sorted from them (not recorded which). The CDR3 DNA reads as TGCAGTGCTGACACCGGGACAGGGACCTACGAGCAGTACTTC. Its translation is CSADTGTGTYEQYF.